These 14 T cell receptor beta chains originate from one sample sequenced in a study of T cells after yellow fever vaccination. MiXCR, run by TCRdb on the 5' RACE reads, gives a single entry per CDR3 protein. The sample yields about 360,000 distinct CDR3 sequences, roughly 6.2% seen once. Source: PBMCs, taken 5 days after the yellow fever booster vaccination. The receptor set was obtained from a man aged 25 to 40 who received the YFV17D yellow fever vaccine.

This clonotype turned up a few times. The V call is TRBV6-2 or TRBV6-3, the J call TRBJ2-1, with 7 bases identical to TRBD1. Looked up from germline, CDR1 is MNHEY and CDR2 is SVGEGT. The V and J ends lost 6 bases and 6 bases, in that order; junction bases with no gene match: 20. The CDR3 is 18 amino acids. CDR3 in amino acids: CASSYTLLSGGRSNEQFF. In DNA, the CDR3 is TGTGCCAGCAGCTATACCCTCCTCTCAGGGGGACGAAGCAATGAGCAGTTCTTC.

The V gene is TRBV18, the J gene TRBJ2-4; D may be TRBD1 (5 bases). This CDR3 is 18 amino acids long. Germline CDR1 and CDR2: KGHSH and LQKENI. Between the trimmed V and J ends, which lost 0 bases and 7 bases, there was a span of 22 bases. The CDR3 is CASSPPFRDYLGPNIQYF. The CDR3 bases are TGTGCCAGCTCACCACCCTTCAGGGATTATTTGGGGCCGAACATTCAGTACTTC.

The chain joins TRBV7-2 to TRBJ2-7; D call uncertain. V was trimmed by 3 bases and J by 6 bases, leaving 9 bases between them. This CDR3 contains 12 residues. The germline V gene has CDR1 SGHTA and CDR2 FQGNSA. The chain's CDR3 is CASSFPPSEQYF. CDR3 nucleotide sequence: TGTGCCAGCAGCTTCCCCCCCTCCGAGCAGTACTTC.

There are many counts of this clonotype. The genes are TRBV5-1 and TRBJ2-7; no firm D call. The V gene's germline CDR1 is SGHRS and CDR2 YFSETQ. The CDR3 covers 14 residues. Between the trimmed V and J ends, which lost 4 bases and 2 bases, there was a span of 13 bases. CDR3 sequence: CASSTTLEPYEQYF. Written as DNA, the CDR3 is TGCGCCAGCAGCACGACGCTAGAACCCTACGAGCAGTACTTC.

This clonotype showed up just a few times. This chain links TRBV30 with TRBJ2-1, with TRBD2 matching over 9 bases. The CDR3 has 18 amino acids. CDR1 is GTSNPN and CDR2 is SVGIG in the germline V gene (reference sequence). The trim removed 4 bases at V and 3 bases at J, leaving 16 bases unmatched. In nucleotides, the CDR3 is TGTGCCTGGAAGGTCGGAATTGGGGCGGGAGGGGACTACAATGAGCAGTTCTTC. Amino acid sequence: CAWKVGIGAGGDYNEQFF.

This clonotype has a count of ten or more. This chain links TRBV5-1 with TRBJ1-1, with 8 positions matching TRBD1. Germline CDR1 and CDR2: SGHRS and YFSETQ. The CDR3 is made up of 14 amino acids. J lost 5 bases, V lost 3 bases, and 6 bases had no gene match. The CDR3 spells CASSSGQGSTEAFF. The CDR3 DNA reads TGCGCCAGCAGCTCCGGACAGGGATCTACTGAAGCTTTCTTT.

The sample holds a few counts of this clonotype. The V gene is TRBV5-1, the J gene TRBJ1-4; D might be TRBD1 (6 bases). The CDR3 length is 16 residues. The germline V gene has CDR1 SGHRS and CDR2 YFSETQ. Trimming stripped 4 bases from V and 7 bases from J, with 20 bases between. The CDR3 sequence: CASSPSASTGIEKLFF. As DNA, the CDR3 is TGCGCCAGCAGCCCGTCCGCCTCAACAGGGATTGAAAAACTGTTTTTT. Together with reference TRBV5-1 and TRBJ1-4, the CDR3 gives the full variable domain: KAGVTQTPRYLIKTRGQQVTLSCSPISGHRSVSWYQQTPGQGLQFLFEYFSETQRNKGNFPGRFSGRQFSNSRSEMNVSTLELGDSALYLCASSPSASTGIEKLFFGSGTQLSVL.

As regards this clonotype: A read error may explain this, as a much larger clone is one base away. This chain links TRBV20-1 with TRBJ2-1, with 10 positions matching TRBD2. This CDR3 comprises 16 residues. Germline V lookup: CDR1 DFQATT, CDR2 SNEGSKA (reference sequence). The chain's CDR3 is CCARDVSSGRDNEQFF. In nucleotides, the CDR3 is TGCTGTGCTAGAGATGTTTCTAGCGGGAGAGACAATGAGCAGTTCTTC.

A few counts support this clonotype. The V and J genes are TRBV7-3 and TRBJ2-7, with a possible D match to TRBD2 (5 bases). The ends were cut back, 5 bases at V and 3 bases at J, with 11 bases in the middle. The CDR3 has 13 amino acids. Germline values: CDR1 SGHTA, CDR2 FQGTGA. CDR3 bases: TGTGCCAGCAGCCAAGGACTCTACTACGAGCAGTACTTC. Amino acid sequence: CASSQGLYYEQYF.

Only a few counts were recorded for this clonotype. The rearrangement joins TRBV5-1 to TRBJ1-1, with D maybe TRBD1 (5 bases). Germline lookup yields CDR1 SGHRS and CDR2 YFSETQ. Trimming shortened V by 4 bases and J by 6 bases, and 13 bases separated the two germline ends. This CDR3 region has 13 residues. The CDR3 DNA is TGCGCCAGCAGCCGACCGGGGGGTGCTGAAGCTTTCTTT. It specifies CASSRPGGAEAFF.

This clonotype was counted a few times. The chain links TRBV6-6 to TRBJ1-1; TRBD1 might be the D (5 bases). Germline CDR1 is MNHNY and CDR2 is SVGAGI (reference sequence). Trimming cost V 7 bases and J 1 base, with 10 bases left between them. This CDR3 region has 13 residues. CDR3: CASNRDGNTEAFF. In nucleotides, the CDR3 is TGTGCCAGCAACCGGGACGGGAACACTGAAGCTTTCTTT.

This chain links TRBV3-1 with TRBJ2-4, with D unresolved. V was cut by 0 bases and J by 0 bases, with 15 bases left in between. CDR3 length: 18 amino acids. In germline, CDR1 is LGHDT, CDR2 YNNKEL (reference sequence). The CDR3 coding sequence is TGTGCCAGCAGCCAAGAATCAATCGCTAGTATAGCCAAAAACATTCAGTACTTC. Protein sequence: CASSQESIASIAKNIQYF. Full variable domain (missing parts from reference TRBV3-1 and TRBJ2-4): DTAVSQTPKYLVTQMGNDKSIKCEQNLGHDTMYWYKQDSKKFLKIMFSYNNKELIINETVPNRFSPKSPDKAHLNLHINSLELGDSAVYFCASSQESIASIAKNIQYFGAGTRLSVL.

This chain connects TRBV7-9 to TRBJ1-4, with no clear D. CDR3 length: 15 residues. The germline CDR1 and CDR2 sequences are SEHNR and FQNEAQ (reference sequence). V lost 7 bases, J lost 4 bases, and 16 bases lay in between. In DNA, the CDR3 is TGTGCCAGCAACCCCGGACGGCAGAGTAATGAAAAACTGTTTTTT. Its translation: CASNPGRQSNEKLFF.

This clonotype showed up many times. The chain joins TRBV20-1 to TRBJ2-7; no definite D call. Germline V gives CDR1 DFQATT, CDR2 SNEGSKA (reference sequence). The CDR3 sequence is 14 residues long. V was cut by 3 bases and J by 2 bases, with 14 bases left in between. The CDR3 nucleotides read TGCAGTGCTAGCCCCCAATCAGAGGCCTACGAGCAGTACTTC. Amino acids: CSASPQSEAYEQYF.